The rows below give T cell receptor beta chains drawn from one sample of a study of glioma-infiltrating T cells. TCRdb independently ran MiXCR on the multiplex PCR reads; one entry per CDR3 protein. The sample has 300,000 to 450,000 distinct CDR3 sequences, roughly two fifths seen once. Sequenced input: glioma tissue, nonneoplastic brain tissue, or PBMCs (not recorded which). The receptors shown here come from a human donor with low-grade glioma or glioblastoma, undergoing nonglioma brain surgery, or in good health (not recorded which). Each CDR3 is given with its conserved first and last residue. Fields, in order: V gene, clone size, D gene, J gene, CDR3 DNA, CDR3 protein. D genes are given only for firm matches. Size is stated for part of the rows, as once, few or many counts, or as a class when the clone is expanded.

>TRBV11-2|.|.|TRBJ1-3
TGTGCCAGCAGCTTAGACCTCTCTGGAAACACCATATATTTT
CASSLDLSGNTIYF
>TRBV5-1|.|.|TRBJ2-3
TGCGCCAGCAGCTCGGACATCGGCACAGATACGCAGTATTTT
CASSSDIGTDTQYF
>TRBV20-1|.|TRBD2|TRBJ2-2
TGCAGTGCTATAGGCGGGGGGGACTACGGGGAGCTATTTTTT
CSAIGGGDYGELFF
>TRBV20-1|.|.|TRBJ1-1
TGCAGTGCTAGGGCGGGCTGGGACACTGAAGCTTTCTTT
CSARAGWDTEAFF
>TRBV28|.|.|TRBJ2-7
TGTGCCAGCACCCAACCCGGGGGACGGGGAACCTACGAGCAGTACTTC
CASTQPGGRGTYEQYF
>TRBV28|.|.|TRBJ2-6
TGTGCCAGCGAAGGACTCCCCCGCTCTGGGGCCAACGTCCTGACTTTC
CASEGLPRSGANVLTF
>TRBV6-6|.|.|TRBJ2-1
TGTGCCAGCAGTTACGGTTGGGAGGAGCAAGAGACAAAGTACTTC
CASSYGWEEQETKYF
>TRBV29-1|.|TRBD1|TRBJ1-1
TGCAGCGTTGAACGACAGGGTAAACACAATGAAGCTTTCTTT
CSVERQGKHNEAFF
>TRBV19|.|.|TRBJ1-1
TGTGCCAGTAGTGGGCGGGAGGGCACTGAAGCTTTCTTT
CASSGREGTEAFF
>TRBV4-1|few|TRBD2|TRBJ2-2
TGCGCCAGCAGCCCAGCCGGGACTAGCGGTGACACCGGGGAGCTGTTTTTT
CASSPAGTSGDTGELFF
>TRBV14|.|TRBD1|TRBJ1-2
TGTGCCAGCAGCCCCCGGGACAGAGGATATGGCTACACCTTC
CASSPRDRGYGYTF
>TRBV6-2/TRBV6-3|.|.|TRBJ2-7
TGTGCCAGCAGCAGAGTGGGGTTCTACGAGCGGTACTTC
CASSRVGFYERYF
>TRBV6-1|.|.|TRBJ2-7
TGTGCCAGCAGTGAGTCCCGGACCAGGGCCGAGCAGTACTTC
CASSESRTRAEQYF
>TRBV7-2|few|.|TRBJ2-1
TGTGCCAGCAGCTCAGGCGGGTCTAGGGGTGAGCAGTTCTTC
CASSSGGSRGEQFF
>TRBV6-2/TRBV6-3|few|TRBD2|TRBJ2-5
TGTGCCAGCAGTTTCGGGCTAGCGGGACCCACTCAAGAGACCCAGTACTTC
CASSFGLAGPTQETQYF
>TRBV20-1|.|.|TRBJ2-7
TGCAGTGCTAGTAAGGCCGCCATGGGAGGTGAGCAGTACTTC
CSASKAAMGGEQYF
>TRBV19|once|.|TRBJ2-7
TGTGCCAGTAGTATGCAGGGGAAGACTTACGAGCAGTACTTC
CASSMQGKTYEQYF
>TRBV4-1|.|.|TRBJ2-7
TGCGCCAGCAGCCATTGGGGCTCCTACCAGCAGTACTTC
CASSHWGSYQQYF
>TRBV27|many|.|TRBJ1-2
TGTGCCAGCGGGACCGATAACTATGGCTACACCTTC
CASGTDNYGYTF
>TRBV6-6|few|TRBD2|TRBJ2-3
TGTGCCAGCAGCCGACTAGCGGGCCGCTTAGATACTCAGTATTTT
CASSRLAGRLDTQYF
>TRBV19|many|TRBD2|TRBJ2-1
TGTGCCAGTAGTGGGACTAGCGGGAGTTACAATGAGCAGTTCTTC
CASSGTSGSYNEQFF
>TRBV3-1|.|.|TRBJ2-6
TGTGCCAGCAGCCATCGGGGGACCGGGGCCAACGTCCTGACTTTC
CASSHRGTGANVLTF
>TRBV28|.|TRBD2|TRBJ2-1
TGTGCCAGCAGTTTCTTACTAGCGGGGGCCAATGAGCAGTTCTTC
CASSFLLAGANEQFF
>TRBV6-2/TRBV6-3|few|.|TRBJ2-4
TGTGCCAGTACTGACGGGAGCCCCGACATTCAGTACTTC
CASTDGSPDIQYF
>TRBV4-1|.|TRBD1|TRBJ2-7
TGCGCCAGCAGCCAAGATCGGGACAGGGTCTACGAGCAGTACTTC
CASSQDRDRVYEQYF
>TRBV4-1|.|TRBD1|TRBJ1-6
TGCGCCAGCAGCCAAGATGTGACAGGGGCTTCACCCCTCCACTTT
CASSQDVTGASPLHF
>TRBV19|few|.|TRBJ2-1
TGTGCCAGTATGAAGCGCCATCCGCAAAAATCCTTCTACAATGAGCAGTTCTTC
CASMKRHPQKSFYNEQFF
>TRBV28|.|TRBD2|TRBJ2-2
TGTGCCAGCAGTTTGCGGGGGGGTGCGCCCCTAGGCGACCGGGAGCTGTTTTTT
CASSLRGGAPLGDRELFF
>TRBV20-1|few|.|TRBJ2-7
TGCAGTGCTAGTTCTGTTTTTTCCTACGAGCAGTACTTC
CSASSVFSYEQYF
>TRBV6-2/TRBV6-3|many|.|TRBJ1-2
TGTGCCAGCAGGCCGGGGCGAACGAACTATGGCTACACCTTC
CASRPGRTNYGYTF
>TRBV15|.|.|TRBJ1-1
TGTGCCACCAGCGAGGTGTCGGGGGGAAGTTTGAACACTGAAGCTTTCTTT
CATSEVSGGSLNTEAFF
>TRBV6-2/TRBV6-3|many|.|TRBJ2-5
TGTGCCAGCAGTTACTCGTTGGTGGGAAGGAAGACCCAGTACTTC
CASSYSLVGRKTQYF
>TRBV6-1|many|TRBD1|TRBJ1-5
TGTGCCAGCAGCGTGGACAGGCTAAATCAGCCCCAGCATTTT
CASSVDRLNQPQHF
>TRBV6-5|many|TRBD2|TRBJ2-7
TGTGCCAGCAGTTACTCCGGGACTAGTCGAACCTACGAGCAGTACTTC
CASSYSGTSRTYEQYF
>TRBV7-2|.|.|TRBJ1-4
TGTGCCAGCAGCCCCCGACAGGTCTCAAATGAAAAACTGTTTTTT
CASSPRQVSNEKLFF
>TRBV14|few|.|TRBJ2-3
TGTGCCAGCAGCCAAGGTAGCATAAGCACAGATACGCAGTATTTT
CASSQGSISTDTQYF
>TRBV20-1|.|TRBD1|TRBJ2-2
TGCAGTGCCGAACGCTGGGACAGGTCGAACACCGGGGAGCTGTTTTTT
CSAERWDRSNTGELFF
>TRBV20-1|many|.|TRBJ1-6
TGCAGTGCCCCGCCCGAGGGCGTTTTCTCACCCCTCCACTTT
CSAPPEGVFSPLHF
>TRBV4-1|.|TRBD1|TRBJ2-3
TGCGCCAGCAGCCCAGCCACCCCGGACAGGGTGACAGATACGCAGTATTTT
CASSPATPDRVTDTQYF
>TRBV7-6|many|TRBD2|TRBJ2-7
TGTGCCAGCAGCCCACACCCCCGACTAGCGGGAGGAGGCGAGCAGTACTTC
CASSPHPRLAGGGEQYF
>TRBV19|.|TRBD2|TRBJ2-1
TGTGCCAGCAGCCAAGCCGGGCTAGCGGGAGATAGTGAGCAGTTCTTC
CASSQAGLAGDSEQFF
>TRBV12-3/TRBV12-4|few|.|TRBJ2-7
TGTGCCAGCAGCCTTTGGACTCTTTCCTACGAGCAGTACTTC
CASSLWTLSYEQYF
>TRBV6-1|.|.|TRBJ2-7
TGTGCCAGCTGGGCGGCCTACGAGCAGTATTTC
CASWAAYEQYF